This entry describes one T cell receptor (beta chain). Its antigen is unidentified. This sample stems from a study of response to subunit inactivated influenza vaccine. Study results and limitations: The authors offered the suggestion that each seasonal influenza vaccination recruits few new T cells.

MiXCR, applied by TCRdb to the RT-PCR reads, yields one record per CDR3 protein. The profile shows fewer than 550,000 distinct CDR3 sequences, 25% of them singletons. Trimming took off 1 base at V and 2 bases at J, with 7 bases between the two ends. Germline loops: CDR1 SNHLY, CDR2 FYNNEI. This CDR3 spans 14 amino acids. The chain is built from TRBV2 and TRBJ2-3; no clear D. The origin of this receptor is a man aged 50-59 years who received an inactivated influenza vaccine. Sequenced material: CD4+ T cells sorted from PBMCs, taken around 5 days after vaccination. CDR3 sequence (DNA): TGTGCCAGCAGTGAAGGTCGATTCACAGATACGCAGTATTTT. This encodes CASSEGRFTDTQYF.